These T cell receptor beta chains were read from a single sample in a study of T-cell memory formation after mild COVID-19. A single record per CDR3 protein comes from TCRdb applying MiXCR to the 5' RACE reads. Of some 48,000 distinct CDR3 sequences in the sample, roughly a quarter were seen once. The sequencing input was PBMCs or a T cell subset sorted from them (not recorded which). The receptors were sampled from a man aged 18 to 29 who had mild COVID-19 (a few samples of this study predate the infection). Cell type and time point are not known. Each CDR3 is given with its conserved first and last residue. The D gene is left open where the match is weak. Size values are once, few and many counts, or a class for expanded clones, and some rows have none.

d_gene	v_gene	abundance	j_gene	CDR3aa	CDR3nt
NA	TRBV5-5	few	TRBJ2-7	CASSNEAGPLYEQYF	TGTGCCAGCAGCAACGAAGCAGGGCCTCTCTACGAGCAGTACTTC
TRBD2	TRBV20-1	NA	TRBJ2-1	CSARDPSGVYNEQFF	TGCAGTGCTAGAGATCCTAGCGGGGTCTACAATGAGCAGTTCTTC
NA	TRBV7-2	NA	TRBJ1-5	CASSFSAGLGGQPQHF	TGTGCCAGCAGCTTCTCGGCAGGGCTAGGGGGTCAGCCCCAGCATTTT
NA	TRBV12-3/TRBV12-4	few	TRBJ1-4	CASSLDGYEKLFF	TGTGCCAGCAGTTTGGACGGGTATGAAAAACTGTTTTTT
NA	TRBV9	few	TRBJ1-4	CASSPSGGNEKLFF	TGTGCCAGCAGCCCATCGGGGGGCAATGAAAAACTGTTTTTT
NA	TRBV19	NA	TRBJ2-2	CASSIALGTSRGELFF	TGTGCCAGTAGTATAGCGCTCGGGACCTCTCGCGGGGAGCTGTTTTTT
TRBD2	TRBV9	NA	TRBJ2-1	CASSTGGNEQFF	TGTGCCAGCAGCACGGGGGGCAATGAGCAGTTCTTC
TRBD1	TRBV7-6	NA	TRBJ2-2	CASSLAWGQDASNTGELFF	TGTGCCAGCAGCTTAGCATGGGGACAGGACGCCTCAAACACCGGGGAGCTGTTTTTT
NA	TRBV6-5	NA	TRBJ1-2	CASSYSRRGGSYTF	TGTGCCAGCAGTTACTCGAGACGAGGAGGGAGCTACACCTTC
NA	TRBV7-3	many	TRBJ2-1	CASSFLFNEQFF	TGTGCCAGCAGCTTTCTTTTCAATGAGCAGTTCTTC
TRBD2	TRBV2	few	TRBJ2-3	CASTSTSGRRTDTQYF	TGTGCCAGCACTTCTACTAGCGGGAGGCGCACAGATACGCAGTATTTT
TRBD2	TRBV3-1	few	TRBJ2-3	CASSPWTSGGAQDTQYF	TGTGCCAGCAGCCCGTGGACTAGCGGGGGGGCCCAAGATACGCAGTATTTT
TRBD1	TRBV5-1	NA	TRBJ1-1	CASSDDSGQGGEDDTEAFF	TGCGCCAGCAGCGATGACTCGGGACAGGGAGGTGAAGATGACACTGAAGCTTTCTTT
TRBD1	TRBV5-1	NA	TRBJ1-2	CASSSGQRSPPPLYTF	TGCGCCAGCAGCTCGGGACAGAGGAGCCCCCCGCCACTCTACACCTTC
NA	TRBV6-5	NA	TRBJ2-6	CASSYSRPGANVLTF	TGTGCCAGCAGTTACTCGAGACCCGGGGCCAACGTCCTGACTTTC
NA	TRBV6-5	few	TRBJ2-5	CASSYGSNSRPYF	TGTGCCAGCAGTTACGGCAGCAACTCCCGTCCGTACTTC
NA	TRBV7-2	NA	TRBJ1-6	CASSRSRPSSYNSPLHF	TGTGCCAGCAGCCGAAGCAGGCCTAGCTCCTATAATTCACCCCTCCACTTT
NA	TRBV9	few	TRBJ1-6	CASSPRWGPLHF	TGTGCCAGCAGCCCTCGATGGGGACCCCTCCACTTT
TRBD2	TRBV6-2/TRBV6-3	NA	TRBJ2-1	CASSYRSGGPNEQFF	TGTGCCAGCAGTTACAGGTCGGGGGGGCCCAATGAGCAGTTCTTC
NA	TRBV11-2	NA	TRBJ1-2	CASTGGGIYGYTF	TGTGCCAGCACCGGGGGCGGTATCTATGGCTACACCTTC
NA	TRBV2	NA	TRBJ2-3	CASWGDGTDTQYF	TGTGCCAGTTGGGGGGACGGCACAGATACGCAGTATTTT
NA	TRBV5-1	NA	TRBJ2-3	CASRESTSTDTQYF	TGCGCCAGCCGGGAGTCCACTAGCACAGATACGCAGTATTTT
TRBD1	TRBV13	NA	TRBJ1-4	CASSLGLGQGIEKLFF	TGTGCCAGCAGCTTAGGCCTGGGACAGGGGATCGAAAAACTGTTTTTT
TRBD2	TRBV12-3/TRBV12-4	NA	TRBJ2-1	CASSFLWVAGDYEQFF	TGTGCCAGCAGTTTTTTGTGGGTAGCGGGGGACTATGAGCAGTTCTTC
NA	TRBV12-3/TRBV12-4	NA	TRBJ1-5	CASSLYRTEQPQHF	TGTGCCAGCAGTTTATACAGAACGGAACAGCCCCAGCATTTT
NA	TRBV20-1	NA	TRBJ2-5	CSARTDDQETQYF	TGCAGTGCTCGGACGGACGACCAAGAGACCCAGTACTTC
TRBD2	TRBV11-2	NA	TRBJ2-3	CASTSFPSGGRSDTQYF	TGTGCCAGCACCTCATTTCCTAGCGGGGGCCGTTCAGATACGCAGTATTTT
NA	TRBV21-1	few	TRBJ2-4	CASSKHPRTVAKNIQYF	TGTGCCAGCAGCAAACATCCCCGGACGGTAGCCAAAAACATTCAGTACTTC
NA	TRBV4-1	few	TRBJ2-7	CASSLRDTGSYEQYF	TGCGCCAGCAGCCTACGGGACACCGGGTCCTACGAGCAGTACTTC
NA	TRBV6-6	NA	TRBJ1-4	CASTRVRVANEKLFF	TGTGCCAGCACTCGAGTCAGGGTGGCTAATGAAAAACTGTTTTTT
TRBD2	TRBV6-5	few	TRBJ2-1	CASSYRGENEQFF	TGTGCCAGCAGTTACCGGGGGGAGAATGAGCAGTTCTTC
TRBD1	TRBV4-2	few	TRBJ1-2	CASSHGTGISYTF	TGTGCCAGCAGCCATGGGACAGGGATTTCTTACACCTTC
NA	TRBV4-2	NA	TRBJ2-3	CASSQDSGVRFNTDTQYF	TGTGCCAGCAGCCAAGATTCTGGGGTTAGATTTAACACAGATACGCAGTATTTT
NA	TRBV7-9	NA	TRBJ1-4	CASTGEGPGELFF	TGTGCCAGCACCGGGGAAGGGCCGGGGGAACTGTTTTTT
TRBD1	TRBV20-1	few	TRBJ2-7	CSAETGTYEQYF	TGCAGTGCTGAGACAGGGACCTACGAGCAGTACTTC
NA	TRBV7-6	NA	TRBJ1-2	CASSLMGESNYGYTF	TGTGCCAGCAGCCTCATGGGGGAGTCCAACTATGGCTACACCTTC
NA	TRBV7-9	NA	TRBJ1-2	CASSLAGPAGYTF	TGTGCCAGCAGCTTAGCGGGGCCAGCCGGCTACACCTTC
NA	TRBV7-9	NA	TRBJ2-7	CASRADSRRGEQYF	TGTGCCAGCAGAGCGGACAGCCGGCGGGGCGAGCAGTACTTC
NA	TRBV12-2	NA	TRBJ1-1	CASRFYGRHHPRGNTEAFF	TGTGCAAGTCGCTTCTACGGGAGACACCACCCACGAGGGAACACTGAAGCTTTCTTT
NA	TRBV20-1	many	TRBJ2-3	CSAITDTQYF	TGCAGTGCCATCACAGATACGCAGTATTTT
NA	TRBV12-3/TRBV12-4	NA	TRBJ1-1	CASSFNLDPGAFF	TGTGCCAGCAGTTTTAATCTGGACCCTGGGGCTTTCTTT
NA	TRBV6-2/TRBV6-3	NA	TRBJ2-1	CASSYRESSYNEQFF	TGTGCCAGCAGTTACCGGGAGAGCTCCTACAATGAGCAGTTCTTC
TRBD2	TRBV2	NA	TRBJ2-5	CASSGSPSGQETQYF	TGTGCCAGCAGTGGTTCTCCTAGCGGACAAGAGACCCAGTACTTC
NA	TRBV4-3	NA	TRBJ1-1	CASSQVGTSGSTEAFF	TGCGCCAGCAGCCAAGTGGGGACCTCAGGGTCCACTGAAGCTTTCTTT
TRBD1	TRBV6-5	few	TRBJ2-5	CASSVGTDRETQYF	TGTGCCAGCAGTGTCGGGACAGACAGAGAGACCCAGTACTTC
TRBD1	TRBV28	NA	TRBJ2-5	CASTRGTGYETQYF	TGTGCCAGCACCCGAGGGACAGGGTACGAGACCCAGTACTTC